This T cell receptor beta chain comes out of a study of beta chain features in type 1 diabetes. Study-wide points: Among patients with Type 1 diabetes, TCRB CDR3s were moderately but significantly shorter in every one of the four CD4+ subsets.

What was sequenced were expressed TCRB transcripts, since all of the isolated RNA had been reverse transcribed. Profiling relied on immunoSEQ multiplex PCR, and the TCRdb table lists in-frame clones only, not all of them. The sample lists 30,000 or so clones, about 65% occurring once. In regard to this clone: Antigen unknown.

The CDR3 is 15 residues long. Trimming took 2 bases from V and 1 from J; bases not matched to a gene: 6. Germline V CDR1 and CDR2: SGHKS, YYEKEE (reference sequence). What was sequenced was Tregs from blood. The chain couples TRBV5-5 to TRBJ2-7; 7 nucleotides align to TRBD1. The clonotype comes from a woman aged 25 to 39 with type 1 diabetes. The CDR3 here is CASSFETGLSYEQYF. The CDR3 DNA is TGTGCCAGCAGCTTCGAGACAGGGTTGTCCTACGAGCAGTACTTC.